This is a list of T cell receptor beta chains from one sample in a study of T cell responses to AZD1222 COVID-19 vaccine. Libraries were prepared by immunoSEQ multiplex PCR; TCRdb keeps only in-frame clonotypes and omits some of them. The table records some 110,000 clones, less than 90% of them present only once. The material was peripheral blood, obtained on day 0 of AZD1222 vaccination. These receptors came from an adult in good health. CDR3s include the opening cysteine and the closing phenylalanine or tryptophan. The order of the fields is CDR3 DNA, CDR3 protein, V gene, clone size, D gene, J gene. A D gene is named only where the DNA matches it firmly. Not all rows give a size; the values are once, few, many and, for expanded clones, a class.

CDR3 DNA: TGTGCCAGCAGATTGCACCGGGCCCCGGGGGAAGCTTTCTTT; CDR3 protein: CASRLHRAPGEAFF; V gene: TRBV27; clone size: .; D gene: .; J gene: TRBJ1-1
CDR3 DNA: TGTGCCAGCAGTGTTCTAGCGGGGGGCCAGGAGACCCAGTACTTC; CDR3 protein: CASSVLAGGQETQYF; V gene: TRBV27; clone size: .; D gene: TRBD2; J gene: TRBJ2-5
CDR3 DNA: TGTGCCACTTACAGGGGCCCCACCAGCGAAAAACTGTTTTTT; CDR3 protein: CATYRGPTSEKLFF; V gene: TRBV28; clone size: .; D gene: TRBD1; J gene: TRBJ1-4
CDR3 DNA: TGTGCCACCAGCGAGTCCGGGGCAGGTACGCAGTATTTT; CDR3 protein: CATSESGAGTQYF; V gene: TRBV15; clone size: .; D gene: .; J gene: TRBJ2-3
CDR3 DNA: TGTGCCACCAGGGGGAGCTCCTACGAGCAGTACTTC; CDR3 protein: CATRGSSYEQYF; V gene: TRBV24-1; clone size: .; D gene: .; J gene: TRBJ2-7
CDR3 DNA: TGTGCCAGCAGTACCGACAGGGCAAACATTCAGTACTTC; CDR3 protein: CASSTDRANIQYF; V gene: TRBV7-2; clone size: .; D gene: TRBD1; J gene: TRBJ2-4
CDR3 DNA: TGTGCCAGCAGCCCCCACGGGAACACTGAAGCTTTCTTT; CDR3 protein: CASSPHGNTEAFF; V gene: TRBV7-3; clone size: once; D gene: .; J gene: TRBJ1-1
CDR3 DNA: TGTGCCAGCAGTTCCCGACAGGGACGCAATCAGCCCCAGCATTTT; CDR3 protein: CASSSRQGRNQPQHF; V gene: TRBV5-8; clone size: .; D gene: TRBD1; J gene: TRBJ1-5
CDR3 DNA: TGTGCCAGTAGTATTTCAATAGGGGAGTATGGCTACACCTTC; CDR3 protein: CASSISIGEYGYTF; V gene: TRBV19; clone size: .; D gene: .; J gene: TRBJ1-2
CDR3 DNA: TGTGCCAGCAGCCAAGACCGGGACAGAAGCGAAAAACTGTTTTTT; CDR3 protein: CASSQDRDRSEKLFF; V gene: TRBV4-2; clone size: .; D gene: TRBD1; J gene: TRBJ1-4
CDR3 DNA: TGCGCCAGCAGCCACCTAGCAGATACGCAGTATTTT; CDR3 protein: CASSHLADTQYF; V gene: TRBV4-1; clone size: .; D gene: .; J gene: TRBJ2-3
CDR3 DNA: TGTGCCAGCAGCTTAGTGGGGGGGCCCCTTAACTCCTACGAGCAGTACTTC; CDR3 protein: CASSLVGGPLNSYEQYF; V gene: TRBV7-2; clone size: few; D gene: .; J gene: TRBJ2-7
CDR3 DNA: TGCGCCAGCAGCCAAGGTGCCGCAGGGGCGCAGAGAAACACCATATATTTT; CDR3 protein: CASSQGAAGAQRNTIYF; V gene: TRBV4-3; clone size: once; D gene: .; J gene: TRBJ1-3
CDR3 DNA: TGTGCCAGCATGCGGGAGCAGGGCGGGGAGCTGTTTTTT; CDR3 protein: CASMREQGGELFF; V gene: TRBV2; clone size: once; D gene: TRBD2; J gene: TRBJ2-2
CDR3 DNA: TGTGCCAGCAGTTTATCGCCGGGTCAGCCCCAGCATTTT; CDR3 protein: CASSLSPGQPQHF; V gene: TRBV27; clone size: .; D gene: .; J gene: TRBJ1-5
CDR3 DNA: TGCGCCAGCAGCTCAACGGACAGGGGTTGGGTGGATGGCTACACCTTC; CDR3 protein: CASSSTDRGWVDGYTF; V gene: TRBV5-1; clone size: .; D gene: TRBD1; J gene: TRBJ1-2
CDR3 DNA: TGTGCCAGCAGAAACAGGGAAACCCCTGAAGCTTTCTTT; CDR3 protein: CASRNRETPEAFF; V gene: TRBV6-5; clone size: .; D gene: .; J gene: TRBJ1-1
CDR3 DNA: TGTGCCAGCAGCACCCAACCGGGACTAGCGGGCGAGCAGTTCTTC; CDR3 protein: CASSTQPGLAGEQFF; V gene: TRBV9; clone size: .; D gene: TRBD2; J gene: TRBJ2-1
CDR3 DNA: TGCGCCAGCAGCCAAGAGACAGGGGGCGTTTCCACTGAAGCTTTCTTT; CDR3 protein: CASSQETGGVSTEAFF; V gene: TRBV5-1; clone size: few; D gene: TRBD1; J gene: TRBJ1-1
CDR3 DNA: TGTGCCAGCAGCCAACGGACAGGGAGCCACTCTGGAAACACCATATATTTT; CDR3 protein: CASSQRTGSHSGNTIYF; V gene: TRBV14; clone size: .; D gene: TRBD1; J gene: TRBJ1-3
CDR3 DNA: TGTGCCAGCAGCCCAGGGGGGTATGGCTACACCTTC; CDR3 protein: CASSPGGYGYTF; V gene: TRBV5-6; clone size: .; D gene: TRBD1; J gene: TRBJ1-2
CDR3 DNA: TGTGCCAGCACCCGTAACATCGGGTCCCCCGGCTACACCTTC; CDR3 protein: CASTRNIGSPGYTF; V gene: TRBV9; clone size: .; D gene: .; J gene: TRBJ1-2
CDR3 DNA: TGTGCCAGCAGCTTAGATCGAACGTCCTATGGCTACACCTTC; CDR3 protein: CASSLDRTSYGYTF; V gene: TRBV11-2; clone size: .; D gene: .; J gene: TRBJ1-2
CDR3 DNA: TGTGCCAGCAGCTTAGGTGCCGGGACAGGGGCTGGCTACACCTTC; CDR3 protein: CASSLGAGTGAGYTF; V gene: TRBV7-9; clone size: .; D gene: TRBD1; J gene: TRBJ1-2
CDR3 DNA: TGTGCCAGCAGGTCCGAGACAGGGGGCCTTGGTGGCTACACCTTC; CDR3 protein: CASRSETGGLGGYTF; V gene: TRBV7-9; clone size: .; D gene: TRBD1; J gene: TRBJ1-2
CDR3 DNA: TGTGCTAGCAGTATCTCCACTTCCGCAGCAGATACGCAGTATTTT; CDR3 protein: CASSISTSAADTQYF; V gene: TRBV7-7; clone size: .; D gene: .; J gene: TRBJ2-3